This T cell receptor (beta chain) was identified in a study of shared clonotypes between healthy human individuals. Investigators spread the genomic DNA of each subset evenly over several immunoSEQ plates. Only in-frame clones appear in the TCRdb table, and some are missing; sequencing was by immunoSEQ multiplex PCR. This table holds 450,000 to 500,000 clones, 76% found once. This sequence originates from a woman in her forties in good health. Some clones in this sample may be carry-over from other donors' samples. The sequenced sample was PBMCs.

The chain's CDR3 is CASSLTGTGPSGNTIYF. In nucleotides, the CDR3 is TGTGCCAGCAGTTTAACCGGGACAGGGCCTTCTGGAAACACCATATATTTT. The rearrangement links TRBV28 to TRBJ1-3; TRBD1 aligns across 9 bases. V dropped 2 bases and J dropped 1; count of bases not matched to a gene: 6. This CDR3 has 17 amino acids. Germline CDR1 is MDHEN and CDR2 is SYDVKM. Supplemented by reference TRBV28 and TRBJ1-3, the full variable domain reads DVKVTQSSRYLVKRTGEKVFLECVQDMDHENMFWYRQDPGLGLRLIYFSYDVKMKEKGDIPEGYSVSREKKERFSLILESASTNQTSMYLCASSLTGTGPSGNTIYFGEGSWLTVV.